This T cell receptor beta chain was identified in a study of early stage breast cancer tumors. CDR3 length: 16 amino acids. Deletions cut 8 bases from V and 1 base from J, with 21 bases between. Germline V gene lookup returns CDR1 SGHRS and CDR2 YFSETQ. Assay used: immunoSEQ multiplex PCR; TCRdb lists only in-frame clones, some missing. This sample has more than 20,000 clones; about three quarters occur once, and the top ten carry about a quarter. Sequenced material: blood. The origin of this receptor is a person between 60 and 70 years old with breast cancer. J is TRBJ2-5 and V is TRBV5-1; possibly TRBD2 for D (5 bases). CDR3 amino acids: CASCSGAQAGQETQYF. CDR3 nucleotides: TGCGCCAGTTGCTCCGGCGCCCAGGCGGGCCAAGAGACCCAGTACTTC. Together with reference TRBV5-1 and TRBJ2-5, the CDR3 gives the full variable domain: KAGVTQTPRYLIKTRGQQVTLSCSPISGHRSVSWYQQTPGQGLQFLFEYFSETQRNKGNFPGRFSGRQFSNSRSEMNVSTLELGDSALYLCASCSGAQAGQETQYFGPGTRLLVL.